This entry lists 2 T cell receptor beta chains sequenced from one sample in a study of post-analysis software for immune sequencing data. Notes on the study in general: The five TRBV segments detected at higher frequency in patients than in controls included TRBV5-6, TRBV5-1 and TRBV20-1.

TCR beta libraries were prepared from cDNA with unique molecular identifiers. In TCRdb, the PCR reads were re-called with MiXCR into one record per CDR3 protein. This table has fewer than 900,000 distinct CDR3 sequences, about half appearing once. No antigen has been identified for these receptors. The specimen sequenced was blood. These receptors were obtained from a girl between 10 and 17 years old with multiple sclerosis.

The V and J genes are TRBV6-5 and TRBJ1-1; weak D call: TRBD1 (5 bases). V was clipped by 5 bases and J by 8 bases, with 18 bases between them. This CDR3 comprises 14 residues. The V gene's germline CDR1 is MNHEY and CDR2 SVGAGI. CDR3 nucleotide sequence: TGTGCCAGCAGTCACCGGGACCTTCACCAGGAAGCTTTCTTT. Its protein is CASSHRDLHQEAFF.

This clonotype has just a few counts. The gene calls are TRBV5-1 and TRBJ2-7; D gene uncertain. Germline CDR1 is SGHRS and CDR2 is YFSETQ. This CDR3 region has 16 residues. With 1 base removed from V and 0 bases from J, the gap between germline ends came to 14 bases. DNA for the CDR3: TGCGCCAGCAGCTTGTCCCTCGACGGCTTCTCCTACGAGCAGTACTTC. Translated: CASSLSLDGFSYEQYF.